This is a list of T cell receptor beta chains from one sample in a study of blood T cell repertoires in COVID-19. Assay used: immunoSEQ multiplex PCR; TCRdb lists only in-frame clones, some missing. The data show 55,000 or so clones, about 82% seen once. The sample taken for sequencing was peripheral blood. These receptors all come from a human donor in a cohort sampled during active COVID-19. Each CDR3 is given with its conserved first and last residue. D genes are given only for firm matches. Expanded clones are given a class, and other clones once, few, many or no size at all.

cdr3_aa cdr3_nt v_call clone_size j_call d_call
CASSEAPSGFGTDTQYF TGTGCCAGCAGTGAAGCCCCTAGCGGGTTCGGCACAGATACGCAGTATTTT TRBV2 - TRBJ2-3 TRBD2
CASSGRLGHNEQFF TGTGCCAGTAGTGGCCGGCTGGGGCACAATGAGCAGTTCTTC TRBV19 - TRBJ2-1 -
CASSWTSGRLGEQFF TGTGCCAGCAGCTGGACTAGCGGGAGGTTAGGTGAGCAGTTCTTC TRBV6-2/TRBV6-3 - TRBJ2-1 TRBD2
CASSWNRGMNTEAFF TGTGCCAGCAGCTGGAACAGGGGTATGAACACTGAAGCTTTCTTT TRBV5-4 - TRBJ1-1 TRBD1
CASSPLRGFNQPQHF TGTGCCAGCAGCCCACTCCGCGGCTTCAATCAGCCCCAGCATTTT TRBV7-6 - TRBJ1-5 -
CSVEGQVWTGDVGYNEQFF TGCAGCGTTGAAGGACAAGTATGGACGGGAGACGTTGGTTACAATGAGCAGTTCTTC TRBV29-1 - TRBJ2-1 -
CASFSGRTNFNYGYTF TGTGCCAGTTTCTCGGGGCGGACTAACTTTAACTATGGCTACACCTTC TRBV19 - TRBJ1-2 -
CASSRQGEFGYTF TGTGCCAGCAGCCGACAGGGGGAGTTTGGCTACACCTTC TRBV7-2 - TRBJ1-2 TRBD1
CASSQSIAVMSGNTIYF TGCGCCAGCAGCCAATCGATAGCTGTGATGTCTGGAAACACCATATATTTT TRBV4-3 - TRBJ1-3 -
CASSLGQNTEAFF TGTGCCAGCAGCTTAGGGCAGAACACTGAAGCTTTCTTT TRBV7-3 - TRBJ1-1 -
CASSSLFGYTF TGTGCCAGCAGCTCCCTTTTTGGCTACACCTTC TRBV7-8 - TRBJ1-2 -
CASSLAGGLNTGELFF TGTGCCAGCAGTTTAGCGGGAGGCCTGAACACCGGGGAGCTGTTTTTT TRBV28 - TRBJ2-2 TRBD2
CASSARTSGRGGDTQYF TGTGCCAGTAGTGCTCGGACTAGCGGGAGAGGAGGGGATACGCAGTATTTT TRBV19 once TRBJ2-3 TRBD2
CSVFTGTSYEQYF TGCAGCGTATTTACCGGGACATCCTACGAGCAGTACTTC TRBV29-1 - TRBJ2-7 -
CASSQEGTSYNEQFF TGTGCCAGCAGCCAAGAAGGGACTAGTTACAATGAGCAGTTCTTC TRBV11-2 - TRBJ2-1 TRBD2
CASSVGRDYNEQFF TGTGCCAGCAGTGTAGGCAGGGACTACAATGAGCAGTTCTTC TRBV2 - TRBJ2-1 -
CASSPRGGPGETQYF TGTGCCAGCAGCCCCCGCGGAGGGCCAGGGGAGACCCAGTACTTC TRBV9 - TRBJ2-5 -
CAISDRGLAVAGETQYF TGTGCCATCAGTGACCGGGGACTAGCGGTCGCGGGGGAGACCCAGTACTTC TRBV10-3 - TRBJ2-5 TRBD2
CASIRGTGNTEAFF TGTGCCAGCATCAGGGGGACAGGAAACACTGAAGCTTTCTTT TRBV2 - TRBJ1-1 TRBD1
CASSFGDRGSDTQYF TGTGCCAGCAGTTTCGGGGACAGGGGTTCAGATACGCAGTATTTT TRBV28 few TRBJ2-3 TRBD1
CAWNDVRSGRAAVPDTQYF TGTGCCTGGAATGACGTCCGGAGCGGGAGGGCCGCGGTTCCAGATACGCAGTATTTT TRBV30 - TRBJ2-3 TRBD2
CASSVPSGRAKNEQFF TGTGCCAGCAGCGTCCCAAGCGGGAGGGCCAAGAATGAGCAGTTCTTC TRBV9 - TRBJ2-1 TRBD2
CASSLPAGSTDTQYF TGCGCCAGCAGCTTGCCAGCGGGTTCCACAGATACGCAGTATTTT TRBV5-1 - TRBJ2-3 -
CASSLDEKLFF TGTGCCAGCTCTCTTGATGAAAAACTGTTTTTT TRBV18 - TRBJ1-4 -
CSVVLAGGPTDTQYF TGCAGCGTTGTACTAGCGGGAGGGCCCACAGATACGCAGTATTTT TRBV29-1 - TRBJ2-3 TRBD2
CASSTRGGTYNEQFF TGTGCCAGCAGCACGAGGGGGGGGACCTACAATGAGCAGTTCTTC TRBV9 - TRBJ2-1 -
CASSSGLYPYNEQFF TGTGCCAGCAGCTCGGGACTTTACCCCTACAATGAGCAGTTCTTC TRBV11-2 - TRBJ2-1 -
CASSLITGNTEAFF TGTGCCAGCAGCTTAATAACAGGGAACACTGAAGCTTTCTTT TRBV7-2 - TRBJ1-1 -
CASSQERGGSPLHF TGTGCCAGCAGCCAAGAAAGGGGCGGTTCACCCCTCCACTTT TRBV4-2 - TRBJ1-6 -
CASSISRREAFF TGTGCCAGTAGTATATCGCGGAGAGAAGCTTTCTTT TRBV19 - TRBJ1-1 -
CAWSVRGGTGEETQYF TGTGCCTGGAGTGTACGAGGGGGGACAGGGGAAGAGACCCAGTACTTC TRBV30 - TRBJ2-5 TRBD1
CASAGTRNYNEQFF TGTGCTTCAGCGGGGACCCGAAATTACAATGAGCAGTTCTTC TRBV5-4 - TRBJ2-1 TRBD2
CASSSGLADHNTGELFF TGTGCCAGCAGCTCCGGACTAGCGGATCATAACACCGGGGAGCTGTTTTTT TRBV9 - TRBJ2-2 TRBD2
CASSKGAGSFPNYGYTF TGTGCCAGCAGCAAAGGGGCCGGATCCTTTCCTAACTATGGCTACACCTTC TRBV21-1 once TRBJ1-2 -
CSVDGSLAGSTEAFF TGCAGCGTTGACGGGAGTCTCGCTGGTAGCACTGAAGCTTTCTTT TRBV29-1 - TRBJ1-1 -
CASTAISGGYTF TGTGCCAGCACCGCTATCTCAGGGGGCTACACCTTC TRBV28 - TRBJ1-2 -
CASSTAGGTYEQYF TGTGCCAGCAGCACCGCAGGGGGGACCTACGAGCAGTACTTC TRBV11-3 - TRBJ2-7 -
CATSDEAGEAFF TGTGCCACCAGTGACGAGGCGGGCGAAGCTTTCTTT TRBV24-1 - TRBJ1-1 -
CASSPNTDTQYF TGTGCCAGCAGTCCTAACACAGATACGCAGTATTTT TRBV12-3/TRBV12-4 - TRBJ2-3 -
CASSLTPGHRGSYEQYF TGTGCCAGCAGTTTAACCCCGGGACACCGGGGCAGCTACGAGCAGTACTTC TRBV6-2/TRBV6-3 - TRBJ2-7 -
CASSVVGDTEAFF TGTGCCAGCAGCGTAGTAGGGGACACTGAAGCTTTCTTT TRBV9 - TRBJ1-1 -
CASRTRQGASGELFF TGCGCCAGCCGCACCCGCCAGGGGGCGAGCGGGGAGCTGTTTTTT TRBV5-1 - TRBJ2-2 TRBD1
CASSYLGGRWYNEQFF TGTGCCAGCAGTTACCTTGGGGGCCGGTGGTACAATGAGCAGTTCTTC TRBV6-5 - TRBJ2-1 -
CASSPRSLRQFF TGTGCCAGCAGCCCCCGTAGCCTGAGGCAGTTCTTC TRBV7-9 - TRBJ2-1 -
CASSPGQGPVQPQHF TGTGCCAGCAGCCCAGGACAGGGACCGGTTCAGCCCCAGCATTTT TRBV6-5 once TRBJ1-5 TRBD1
CASSLRTGSETQYF TGCGCCAGCAGCTTGAGGACAGGGAGCGAGACCCAGTACTTC TRBV5-1 - TRBJ2-5 TRBD1
CASSQSGTSYGYTF TGTGCCAGCAGCCAATCCGGGACTTCATATGGCTACACCTTC TRBV9 - TRBJ1-2 -
CASSLLGGVGLEKLFF TGTGCCAGCAGTCTCCTAGGGGGGGTCGGACTGGAAAAACTGTTTTTT TRBV28 - TRBJ1-4 -